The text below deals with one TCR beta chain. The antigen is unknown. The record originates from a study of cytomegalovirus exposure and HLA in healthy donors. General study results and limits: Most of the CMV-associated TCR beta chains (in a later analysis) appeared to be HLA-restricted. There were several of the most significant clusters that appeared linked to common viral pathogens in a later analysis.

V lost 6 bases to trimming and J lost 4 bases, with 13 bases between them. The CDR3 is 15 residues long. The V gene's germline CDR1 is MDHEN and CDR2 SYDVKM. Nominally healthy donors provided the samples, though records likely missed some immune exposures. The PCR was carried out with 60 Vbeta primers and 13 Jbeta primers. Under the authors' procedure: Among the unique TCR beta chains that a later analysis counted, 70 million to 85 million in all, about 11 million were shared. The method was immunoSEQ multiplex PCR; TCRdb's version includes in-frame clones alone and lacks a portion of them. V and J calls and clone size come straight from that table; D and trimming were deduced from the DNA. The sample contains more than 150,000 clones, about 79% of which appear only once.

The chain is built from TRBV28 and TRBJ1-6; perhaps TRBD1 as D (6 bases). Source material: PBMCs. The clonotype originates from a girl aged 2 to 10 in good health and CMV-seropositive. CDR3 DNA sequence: TGTGCCAGCAGCCACAGAGGACAGTATAATTCACCCCTCCACTTT. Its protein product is CASSHRGQYNSPLHF.